Listed here are 24 T cell receptor beta chains from one sample, sequenced in a study of T-cell reconstitution after alpha-beta-depleted transplantation in children. Construction of the TCRbeta library involved unique molecular identifiers. Via MiXCR, TCRdb re-called the PCR reads, giving one row per CDR3 protein. This sample has about 830,000 distinct CDR3 sequences, with roughly 15% found just once. The sequences come from PBMCs, mostly from graft donor cells, collected 360 days after TCRalphabeta/CD19-depleted stem cell transplant. These receptors originate from a male patient aged 10 to 17 who had a stem cell transplant for acute lymphoblastic leukemia, so the T cells may come from the graft donor.

In its sample, this clonotype was seen a few times. The gene calls are TRBV7-9 and TRBJ2-1, with D unresolved. The CDR3 sequence is 16 residues long. Germline-derived CDR1 and CDR2 are SEHNR and FQNEAQ (reference sequence). Trimming removed 5 bases at V and 0 bases at J, with 14 bases between. The CDR3 region has the DNA TGTGCCAGCAGCGTTAGCTTACCGAGCTCCTACAATGAGCAGTTCTTC. It yields the protein CASSVSLPSSYNEQFF. The variable domain in full, completed from reference TRBV7-9 and TRBJ2-1, reads DTGVSQNPRHKITKRGQNVTFRCDPISEHNRLYWYRQTLGQGPEFLTYFQNEAQLEKSRLLSDRFSAERPKGSFSTLEIQRTEQGDSAMYLCASSVSLPSSYNEQFFGPGTRLTVL.

This clonotype was observed at least ten times. V and J are TRBV4-1 and TRBJ2-1; possible D gene TRBD2, 6 bases. V was trimmed by 0 bases and J by 6 bases, leaving 15 bases between them. The germline CDR1 and CDR2 sequences are MGHRA and YSYEKL. The CDR3 covers 16 residues. The CDR3 loop is CASSQDPGLLGNEQFF. DNA of the CDR3: TGCGCCAGCAGCCAAGATCCCGGACTACTAGGCAATGAGCAGTTCTTC.

CDR3 in DNA: TGTGCCAGTACTAATGGGGGTTATAGCAATCAGCCCCAGCATTTT. As protein: CASTNGGYSNQPQHF. The chain links TRBV19 to TRBJ1-5; D possibly corresponds to TRBD1 (5 bases). V was trimmed by 7 bases and J by 0 bases, leaving 13 bases between them. The CDR3 has 15 residues. CDR1 is LNHDA, CDR2 SQIVND, per germline (reference sequence).

V gene TRBV6-1 combines with J gene TRBJ2-5, with D possibly TRBD2 on 7 matching bases. Germline V gene data show CDR1 as MNHNS and CDR2 as SASEGT. The V end was cut by 11 bases, the J end by 4 bases, with 26 bases between. The CDR3 sequence is 16 residues long. CDR3 sequence (DNA): TGTGCCTCTGCGGAGGGGGGGAGGACCAGGGGAGAGACCCAGTACTTC. Its translation is CASAEGGRTRGETQYF.

The chain combines TRBV29-1 with TRBJ2-7; a weak D match, TRBD1 (6 bases). Germline-derived CDR1 and CDR2 are SQVTM and ANQGSEA. The CDR3 runs to 14 residues. Trimming left V 0 bases short and J 0 bases short, with 9 bases between. CDR3 nucleotide sequence: TGCAGCGTTGAAGAAGACAGGAACTCCTACGAGCAGTACTTC. Translated, it gives CSVEEDRNSYEQYF.

This rearrangement joins TRBV18 to TRBJ2-1, with 9 bases fitting TRBD1. Germline CDR1 and CDR2: KGHSH and LQKENI. Unmatched junction bases numbered 10, after V lost 3 bases and J lost 7 bases. The CDR3 is 16 residues long. CDR3 bases: TGTGCCAGCTCACCTCTATTGAGGGACAGGGAGAATGAGCAGTTCTTC. This codes for CASSPLLRDRENEQFF.

This clonotype was counted a few times. The gene calls are TRBV5-6 and TRBJ2-6, with D unclear. The CDR3 consists of 18 residues. V dropped 4 bases and J dropped 0 bases, with 17 bases sitting between them. CDR1 is SGHDT, CDR2 YYEEEE, per germline. The CDR3 DNA is TGTGCCAGCAGCGGAAAGACACGGATGGTCTCTGGGGCCAACGTCCTGACTTTC. It yields the protein CASSGKTRMVSGANVLTF.

This clonotype was seen a handful of times. The chain joins TRBV7-7 to TRBJ2-1, with 11 nucleotides matching TRBD2. The germline gives CDR1 SSHAT, CDR2 FNYEAQ (reference sequence). V lost 5 bases and J lost 8; bases outside the gene matches: 8. The CDR3 covers 15 residues. The CDR3 nucleotides read TGTGCCAGCAGCCAGACTAGCGGGACTCTCGATGAGCAGTTCTTC. It encodes CASSQTSGTLDEQFF. The whole variable domain, filled in from reference TRBV7-7 and TRBJ2-1, reads GAGVSQSPRYKVTKRGQDVTLRCDPISSHATLYWYQQALGQGPEFLTYFNYEAQPDKSGLPSDRFSAERPEGSISTLTIQRTEQRDSAMYRCASSQTSGTLDEQFFGPGTRLTVL.

This clonotype appeared a few times. The chain carries TRBV5-1 and TRBJ2-3, with no clear D. The CDR3 is 15 amino acids. Trimming removed 1 base at V and 1 base at J, with 10 bases between. The germline V gene has CDR1 SGHRS and CDR2 YFSETQ. CDR3 in amino acids: CASSLRRSGTDTQYF. CDR3 DNA: TGCGCCAGCAGCTTGAGGCGGTCCGGCACAGATACGCAGTATTTT. Filled out from reference TRBV5-1 and TRBJ2-3, the complete variable domain reads KAGVTQTPRYLIKTRGQQVTLSCSPISGHRSVSWYQQTPGQGLQFLFEYFSETQRNKGNFPGRFSGRQFSNSRSEMNVSTLELGDSALYLCASSLRRSGTDTQYFGPGTRLTVL.

This clonotype was recorded a few times. The V call is TRBV20-1, the J call TRBJ2-1; 7 bases are shared with TRBD1. Germline V gives CDR1 DFQATT, CDR2 SNEGSKA (reference sequence). The junction had 7 bases not matched to a gene; V was cut back by 5 bases and J by 0 bases. There are 15 residues in the CDR3. In DNA form, the CDR3 reads TGCAGTGCTCGCATGGGACAGAGCTCCTACAATGAGCAGTTCTTC. This codes for CSARMGQSSYNEQFF.

This chain joins TRBV5-1 and TRBJ1-1; no clear D. V lost 0 bases to trimming and J lost 0 bases, with 9 bases between them. The length of the CDR3 is 15 residues. Per germline, CDR1 SGHRS and CDR2 YFSETQ. The CDR3 loop reads CASSLEALMNTEAFF. The CDR3 nucleotides read TGCGCCAGCAGCTTGGAGGCACTGATGAACACTGAAGCTTTCTTT.

This clonotype was detected only a few times. The chain employs TRBV11-2 and TRBJ2-5, with D tentatively TRBD2 (6 bases). V was clipped by 1 base and J by 4 bases, with 13 bases between them. CDR1 SGHAT and CDR2 FQNNGV come from the germline V gene. CDR3 length equals 15 residues. The chain's CDR3 is CASSLGAGSGETQYF. In nucleotides, the CDR3 is TGTGCCAGCAGCTTAGGGGCGGGGTCAGGAGAGACCCAGTACTTC.

The V gene is TRBV19, the J gene TRBJ1-2; D gene uncertain. The CDR3 length is 11 residues. The V end was cut by 3 bases, the J end by 4 bases, with 3 bases between. CDR1 and CDR2 (germline): LNHDA, SQIVND (reference sequence). CDR3 loop: CASSIGYGYTF. The DNA of the CDR3 is TGTGCCAGTAGTATTGGCTATGGCTACACCTTC.

About this clonotype: The junction shows a germline mismatch at one end, possibly a read error. The chain joins TRBV2 to TRBJ1-6; 8 bases match TRBD1. Germline lookup yields CDR1 SNHLY and CDR2 FYNNEI. There are 14 residues in the CDR3. CDR3 nucleotides: TGTGCCAGCAGACACGACAGGGGCAATTCACCCCTCCCCTTT. Its translation: CASRHDRGNSPLPF. Full variable domain (missing parts from reference TRBV2 and TRBJ1-6): EPEVTQTPSHQVTQMGQEVILRCVPISNHLYFYWYRQILGQKVEFLVSFYNNEISEKSEIFDDQFSVERPDGSNFTLKIRSTKLEDSAMYFCASRHDRGNSPLPFGNGTRLTVT.

This sequence joins TRBV27 and TRBJ2-1, with 10 bases lining up with TRBD2. Per the germline V gene, CDR1 is MNHEY and CDR2 is SMNVEV (reference sequence). The V gene end was trimmed by 6 bases and the J gene end by 6 bases; junction bases not matched to a gene: 5. The CDR3 length is 14 residues. CDR3 sequence reads: CASRRSGRGNEQFF. The CDR3 DNA follows: TGTGCCAGCAGACGGAGCGGGAGGGGCAATGAGCAGTTCTTC.

This clonotype was detected many times. The V gene is TRBV12-3 or TRBV12-4, the J gene TRBJ1-2; D might be TRBD1 (5 bases). V dropped 8 bases and J dropped 7 bases, with 14 bases sitting between them. The CDR3 has 12 amino acids. CDR3 nucleotides: TGTGCCAGCGTTGGGGCGGGGTTTGGCTACACCTTC. It codes for CASVGAGFGYTF.

The chain is built from TRBV11-1 and TRBJ1-4; 9 bases align to TRBD1. Germline V lookup: CDR1 SGHAT, CDR2 FQDESV (reference sequence). V shed 5 bases and J 0 bases; nucleotides not matched to a gene: 10. The CDR3 sequence is 18 residues long. The CDR3 here is CASSPRDRVNPTNEKLFF. CDR3 in DNA: TGTGCCAGCAGCCCCCGGGACAGGGTTAATCCAACTAATGAAAAACTGTTTTTT.

The table lists this clonotype with a few counts. This chain links TRBV7-3 with TRBJ2-2, with 11 nucleotides matching TRBD2. Germline CDR1 and CDR2: SGHTA and FQGTGA. CDR3 length equals 18 residues. Germline trimming cut 1 base from V and 5 bases from J; bases unmatched to any gene: 9. CDR3 loop: CASSLKAPGLADTGELFF. In DNA form, the CDR3 reads TGTGCCAGCAGCTTAAAGGCGCCGGGACTAGCGGATACCGGGGAGCTGTTTTTT.

The V call is TRBV12-5, the J call TRBJ2-5; the D is unclear. The CDR3 is made up of 15 amino acids. Germline-derived CDR1 and CDR2 are LGHNT and FRNRAP. The V end was cut by 3 bases, the J end by 5 bases, with 16 bases between. The DNA for the CDR3 is TGTGCTAGTGGTTTCCCCCCCCTGTCGAGGGAGACCCAGTACTTC. Translation: CASGFPPLSRETQYF.

This clonotype has just a few counts. This chain joins TRBV7-3 and TRBJ1-1; a possible D gene is TRBD1 (6 bases). The germline V gene has CDR1 SGHTA and CDR2 FQGTGA. This CDR3 comprises 13 residues. V was clipped by 5 bases and J by 4 bases, with 11 bases between them. This CDR3 is CASSRDMGTEAFF. DNA of the CDR3: TGTGCCAGCAGCAGGGACATGGGCACTGAAGCTTTCTTT.

The chain carries TRBV6-5 and TRBJ2-3; perhaps TRBD1 as D (5 bases). The V end was cut by 8 bases, the J end by 4 bases, with 7 bases between. Germline CDR1 reads MNHEY; CDR2 reads SVGAGI. The CDR3 consists of 11 residues. Here the CDR3 DNA reads TGTGCCAGCCGCAGGGCAGATACGCAGTATTTT. This translates into CASRRADTQYF.

V usage is TRBV20-1 and J usage is TRBJ2-1, with TRBD2 identical over 7 bases. Germline lookup yields CDR1 DFQATT and CDR2 SNEGSKA (reference sequence). The length of the CDR3 is 17 residues. V gave up 5 bases and J gave up 2 bases; unmatched junction bases: 15. The CDR3 reads CSAGGLYREVPYNEQFF. DNA for the CDR3: TGCAGTGCTGGGGGTCTCTATCGGGAGGTCCCCTACAATGAGCAGTTCTTC.

The rearrangement links TRBV3-1 to TRBJ2-1; D is unresolved. Trimming shortened V by 8 bases and J by 4 bases, and 9 bases separated the two germline ends. Germline CDR1 is LGHDT and CDR2 is YNNKEL (reference sequence). The CDR3 extends over 12 amino acids. The CDR3 sequence: CASGIVYNEQFF. Written as DNA, the CDR3 is TGTGCCAGCGGGATTGTATACAATGAGCAGTTCTTC.

This clonotype was counted ten times or more. The chain employs TRBV7-8 and TRBJ1-2; 10 bases fit TRBD1. V lost 3 bases to trimming and J lost 5 bases; unmatched junction nucleotides: 12. The CDR3 runs 17 residues. Germline loops: CDR1 SGHVS, CDR2 FQNEAQ. The CDR3 nucleotides are TGTGCCAGCAGCTTCGACAGGGGGCGAAGGGGGATTTATGGCTACACCTTC. This codes for CASSFDRGRRGIYGYTF. The full variable domain, with the rest looked up from reference TRBV7-8 and TRBJ1-2, is GAGVSQSPRYKVAKRGQDVALRCDPISGHVSLFWYQQALGQGPEFLTYFQNEAQLDKSGLPSDRFFAERPEGSVSTLKIQRTQQEDSAVYLCASSFDRGRRGIYGYTFGSGTRLTVV.